This note documents a single T cell receptor beta chain sequence. Its antigen is undetermined. This record comes from a study of shared clonotypes between healthy human individuals. Study in general: Donors, aged 18 to 49, were a couple of women and three men. Donors had three CD4 naive, three CD4 memory, two CD8 naive and one CD8 memory plate apiece.

There are 15 residues in the CDR3. The V gene's germline CDR1 is LNHDA and CDR2 SQIVND (reference sequence). Trimming stripped 7 bases from V and 3 bases from J, with 19 bases between. Broader study findings: Donor clonotype sharing was expected to depend on sequencing depth. Non-shared clonotypes displayed generation probabilities falling below those of clonotypes present in all four donors.

Data came from immunoSEQ multiplex PCR; TCRdb stores just in-frame clones and leaves some out. This sample has approximately 2,300,000 clones, with roughly 90% found just once. The V and J genes are TRBV19 and TRBJ2-7, with D tentatively TRBD1 (6 bases). Specimen: naive CD4+ T cells from PBMCs. As for subset: CD45RA+ positively selected. The source of this sequence is a young man in good health. Some clones in this sample may be carry-over from other donors' samples. CDR3 region: CASTARGRGNYEQYF. Here the CDR3 DNA reads TGTGCCAGTACCGCTAGGGGCAGGGGCAACTACGAGCAGTACTTC.